This T cell receptor beta chain was sequenced during a study of identical twins (dated by TCRdb to 2016 to 2017). About the study as a whole: To test whether fetal clonotypes persist, the study used deep sequencing on TCR alpha and beta repertoires from monozygotic twins, unrelated adults of various ages, and cord blood. To rule out contamination, the twin experiments were replicated at different times with different library preparation protocols. Results the study describes overall, beyond this receptor: Abundant cord blood beta clonotypes carried fewer insertions; young adult naive repertoires showed a weaker similar trend, while memory repertoires showed none. Out-of-frame TCR alpha sharing in monozygotic twins was systematically underestimated by recombination models, whereas sharing between unrelated individuals was in agreement with the recombination models. Conclusions relied on cross-sectional statistical analysis, since the same donors could not be followed over many years. Compared with coincidental sharing between unrelated individuals, an excess of low generation-probability sequences was observed among out-of-frame TCR alpha sequences shared between twins. Invariant T cells such as MAIT and iNKT could partly confound zero-insertion analyses, although diverse VJ usage argued against such confounding for most clonotypes. In beta out-of-frame sequences, excess twin sharing was weaker, because having fewer shared sequences lowered the signal-to-noise ratio.

All donors were healthy Caucasians. The twin cohort comprised three pairs of female monozygotic twins, all aged roughly 18 to 30 years. The RNA used for TCR libraries was isolated from peripheral blood mononuclear cells. There are 14 amino acids in the CDR3, from cysteine to phenylalanine inclusive. Solely the CDR3 DNA is kept, with 42 bases framed from the first base. V is reduced by 0 bases and J by 5 bases, leaving a spacing of 8 bases between them. In the germline V gene, CDR1 corresponds to SGDLS and CDR2 to YYNGEE. This clonotype has a handful of counts. Its cognate antigen has yet to be identified. Within one base of it there is no much larger clone, and no base qualities were kept. Libraries were constructed by 5' RACE. The sample was run on an Illumina HiSeq 2000. Template switching added a universal primer binding site, and the final cDNA carried a unique molecular identifier that allowed TCR cDNA molecules to be counted accurately. Specific primers in the conserved constant-segment region were used to synthesize first-strand cDNA for the TCR alpha and beta chains. To control for contamination, each cDNA library was double barcoded with a SMART-Mk sample barcode plus Illumina barcodes. TruSeq adapter sequences along with Illumina sample barcodes were introduced in two successive PCR steps. Sequencing of the TCR alpha and beta cDNA libraries was done on the Illumina HiSeq platform using custom primers. The source study handled its data this way. Raw reads were processed with MiGEC to extract unique molecular identifiers, and MiXCR was used to determine CDR3 positions. Recombination models were inferred per individual with the repgenHMM and IGoR tools using an EM algorithm. The tcR package in R was used for shared clonotype analysis, with sharing normalized by the product of cloneset sizes. To study raw recombination without the effects of thymic and clonal selection, out-of-frame nonproductive sequences were analyzed. TCRdb took the public reads, trimmed them with fastp at Q25, ran MiXCR for clone calling and kept in-frame beta chains. Rows with one shared CDR3 protein collapse into an entry with the most common genes and DNA. TCRdb, not the authors, supplied the V and J calls. The sample table holds approximately 590,000 distinct CDR3 sequences, of which 9.5% to 10% were seen once. 2.5% to 3% of the sample is taken by the ten largest.

These sequences were also reported in another study, on yellow fever vaccine responses in identical twins. As the second paper documents: According to the authors, in identical twins the way T cells responded to vaccination appeared partly convergent and partly personalized. The study precisely tracked vaccine-responding T cell clones in identical twins.

The source material was PBMCs. This clonotype was sampled from a woman under 30 in good health. The V and J segments used are TRBV9 and TRBJ2-2, with a tentative D gene TRBD1 over 6 matching bases. The bases are TGTGCCAGCAGCGTAGGGACAGTAACCGGGGAGCTGTTTTTT. This gives the protein CASSVGTVTGELFF.